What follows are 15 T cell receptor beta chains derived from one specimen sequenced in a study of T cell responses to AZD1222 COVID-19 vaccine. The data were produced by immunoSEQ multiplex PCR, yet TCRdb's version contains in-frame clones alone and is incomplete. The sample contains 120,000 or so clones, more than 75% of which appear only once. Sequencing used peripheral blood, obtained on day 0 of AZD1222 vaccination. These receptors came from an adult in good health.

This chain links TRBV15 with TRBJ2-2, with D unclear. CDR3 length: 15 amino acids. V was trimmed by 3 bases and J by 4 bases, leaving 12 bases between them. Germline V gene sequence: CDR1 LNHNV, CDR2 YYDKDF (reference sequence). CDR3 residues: CATSSERTATGELFF. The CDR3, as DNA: TGTGCCACCAGCAGCGAAAGGACCGCCACCGGGGAGCTGTTTTTT.

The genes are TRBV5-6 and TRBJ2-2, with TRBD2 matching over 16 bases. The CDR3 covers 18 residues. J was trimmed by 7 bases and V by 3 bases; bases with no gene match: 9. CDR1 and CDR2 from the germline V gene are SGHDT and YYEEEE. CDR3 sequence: CASSSLGLAGGPIGELFF. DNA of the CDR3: TGTGCCAGCAGCTCCCTGGGACTAGCGGGAGGGCCAATCGGGGAGCTGTTTTTT.

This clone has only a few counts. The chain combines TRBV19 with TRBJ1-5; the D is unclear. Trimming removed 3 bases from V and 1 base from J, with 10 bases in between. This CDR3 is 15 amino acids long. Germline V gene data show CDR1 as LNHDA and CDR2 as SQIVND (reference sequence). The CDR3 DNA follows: TGTGCCAGTAGTATGCTTCCCACAAGCAATCAGCCCCAGCATTTT. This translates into CASSMLPTSNQPQHF.

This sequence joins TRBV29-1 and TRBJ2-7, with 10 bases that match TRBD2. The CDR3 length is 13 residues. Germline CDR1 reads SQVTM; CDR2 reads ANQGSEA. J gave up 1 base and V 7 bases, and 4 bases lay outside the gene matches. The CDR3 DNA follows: TGCAGCGGGAGCGGGAGGGATTCCTACGAGCAGTACTTC. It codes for CSGSGRDSYEQYF.

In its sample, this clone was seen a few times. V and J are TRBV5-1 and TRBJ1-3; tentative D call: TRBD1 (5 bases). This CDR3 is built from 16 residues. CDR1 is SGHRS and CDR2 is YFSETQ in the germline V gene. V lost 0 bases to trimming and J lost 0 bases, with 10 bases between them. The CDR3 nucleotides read TGCGCCAGCAGCTTGGGAGGGGACCTCTCTGGAAACACCATATATTTT. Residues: CASSLGGDLSGNTIYF.

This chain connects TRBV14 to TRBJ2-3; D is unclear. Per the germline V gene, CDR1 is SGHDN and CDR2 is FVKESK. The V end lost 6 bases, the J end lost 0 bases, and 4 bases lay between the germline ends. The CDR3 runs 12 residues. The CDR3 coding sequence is TGTGCCAGCAGTGTTAGCACAGATACGCAGTATTTT. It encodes CASSVSTDTQYF.

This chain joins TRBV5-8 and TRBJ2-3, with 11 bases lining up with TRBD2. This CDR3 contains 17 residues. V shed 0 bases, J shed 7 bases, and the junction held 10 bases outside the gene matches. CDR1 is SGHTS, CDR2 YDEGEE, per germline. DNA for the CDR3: TGTGCCAGCAGCTTGGCCTCTACTAGCGGGAGTGGGTATACGCAGTATTTT. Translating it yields CASSLASTSGSGYTQYF.

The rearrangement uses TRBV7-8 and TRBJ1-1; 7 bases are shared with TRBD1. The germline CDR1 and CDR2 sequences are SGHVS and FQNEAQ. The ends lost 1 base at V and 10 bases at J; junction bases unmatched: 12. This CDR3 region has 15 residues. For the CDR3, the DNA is TGTGCCAGCAGCTTAGTGGGTCAGGGGGTTCCAGGAGCTTTCTTT. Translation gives CASSLVGQGVPGAFF.

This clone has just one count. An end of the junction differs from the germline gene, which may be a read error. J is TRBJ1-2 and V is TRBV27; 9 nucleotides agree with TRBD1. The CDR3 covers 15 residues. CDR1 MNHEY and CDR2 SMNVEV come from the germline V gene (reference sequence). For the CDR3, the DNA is TGCGCTTACGATCGGACAGGGGATAAAAACTATGGCTACACCTTC. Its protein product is CAYDRTGDKNYGYTF.

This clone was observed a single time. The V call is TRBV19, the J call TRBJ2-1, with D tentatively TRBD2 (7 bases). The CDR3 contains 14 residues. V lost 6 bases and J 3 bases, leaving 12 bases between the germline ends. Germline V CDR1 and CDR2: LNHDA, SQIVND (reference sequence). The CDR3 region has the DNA TGTGCCAGTAGCCCGGGGGGCAGCTACAATGAGCAGTTCTTC. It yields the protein CASSPGGSYNEQFF.

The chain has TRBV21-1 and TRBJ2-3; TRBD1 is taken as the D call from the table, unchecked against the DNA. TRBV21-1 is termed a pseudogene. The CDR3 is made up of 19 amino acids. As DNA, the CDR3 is TGTGCCAGCAGCAAAACTCTTCCGGGACAGGGTTATTGCACAGATACGCAGTATTTT. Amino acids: CASSKTLPGQGYCTDTQYF.

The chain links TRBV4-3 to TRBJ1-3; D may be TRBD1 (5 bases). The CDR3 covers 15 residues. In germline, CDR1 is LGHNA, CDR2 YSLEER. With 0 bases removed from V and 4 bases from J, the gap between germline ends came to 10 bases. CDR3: CASSQDLGDGNTIYF. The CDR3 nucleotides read TGCGCCAGCAGCCAAGATCTAGGGGACGGAAACACCATATATTTT.

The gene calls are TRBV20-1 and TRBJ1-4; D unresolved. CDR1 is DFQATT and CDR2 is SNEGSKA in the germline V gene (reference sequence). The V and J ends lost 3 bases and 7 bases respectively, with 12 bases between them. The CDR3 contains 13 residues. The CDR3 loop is CSASIGVPEKLFF. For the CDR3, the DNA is TGCAGTGCTAGTATCGGGGTCCCTGAAAAACTGTTTTTT.

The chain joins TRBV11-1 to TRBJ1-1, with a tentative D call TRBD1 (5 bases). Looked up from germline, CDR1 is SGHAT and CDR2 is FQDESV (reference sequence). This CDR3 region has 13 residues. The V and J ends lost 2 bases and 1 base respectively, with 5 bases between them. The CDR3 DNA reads TGTGCCAGCAGCTTAACAGGGAACACTGAAGCTTTCTTT. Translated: CASSLTGNTEAFF.

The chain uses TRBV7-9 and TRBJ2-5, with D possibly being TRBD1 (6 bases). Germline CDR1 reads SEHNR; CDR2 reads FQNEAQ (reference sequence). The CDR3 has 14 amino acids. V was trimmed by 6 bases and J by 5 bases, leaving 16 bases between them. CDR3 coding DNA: TGTGCCAGCAGTCCGGACAGCCCTTTCGAGACCCAGTACTTC. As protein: CASSPDSPFETQYF.